Listed below are T cell receptor beta chains from one sample, sequenced in a study of CD8+CD57+ T cells in acquired aplastic anemia. TCRdb itself ran the reads through MiXCR, one entry per CDR3 protein. The profile shows around 200,000 distinct CDR3 sequences, approximately 52% of them singletons. Sequenced material: sorted CD4+, CD8+, or CD8+CD57+ T cells (not recorded which) from PBMCs. These TCRs come from a human donor with aplastic anemia. Both conserved end residues are part of each CDR3. A D gene is named only where the DNA matches it firmly. Rows may omit the clone size; those that give it use once, few, many or a size class.

V gene	D gene	J gene	clone size	CDR3 DNA	CDR3 protein
TRBV15	TRBD2	TRBJ2-3	NA	TGTGCCACCAGCGGACTAGCGGGGAGCACAGATACGCAGTATTTT	CATSGLAGSTDTQYF
TRBV15	NA	TRBJ1-1	few	TGTGCCACCAGCAGAGATAACACTGAAGCTTTCTTT	CATSRDNTEAFF
TRBV19	NA	TRBJ1-1	many	TGTGCCAGTAGTCCCCTTAGGACTCGGACTGAAGCTTTCTTT	CASSPLRTRTEAFF
TRBV10-3	TRBD1	TRBJ1-6	few	TGTGCCATCAGTGAACGTGGGACAGACAATTCACCCCTCCACTTT	CAISERGTDNSPLHF
TRBV19	NA	TRBJ2-3	NA	TGTGCCAGTAGTATCTTCGCAGATACGCAGTATTTT	CASSIFADTQYF
TRBV12-3/TRBV12-4	NA	TRBJ1-4	NA	TGTGCCAGCAGTTTAGCGGGGACTGAAAAACTGTTTTTT	CASSLAGTEKLFF
TRBV6-4	NA	TRBJ2-7	once	TGTGCCAGCAGTGGGCAGGAGGTCAACGAGCAGTACTTC	CASSGQEVNEQYF
TRBV30	NA	TRBJ1-5	NA	TGTGCCTGGAGCGCTGCAGGGTTCAATCAGCCCCAGCATTTT	CAWSAAGFNQPQHF
TRBV28	NA	TRBJ1-5	NA	TGTGCCAGCAGTCTGACAGGCCCCGGTATCAATCAGCCCCAGCATTTT	CASSLTGPGINQPQHF
TRBV20-1	NA	TRBJ2-2	NA	TGCAGTGCCCTAGTGGTAGGGCGGCACACCGGGGAGCTGTTTTTT	CSALVVGRHTGELFF
TRBV9	NA	TRBJ1-4	many	TGTGCCAGCAGCGCCTTCCCCAGGGTGGGGGAAAAACTGTTTTTT	CASSAFPRVGEKLFF
TRBV2	TRBD1	TRBJ1-2	NA	TGTGCCAGCAGTGTAGTCAGGGGGGGCTACACCTTC	CASSVVRGGYTF
TRBV7-9	NA	TRBJ2-7	NA	TGTGCCAGCAGCTCCCTTTTAGTCTACGAGCAGTACTTC	CASSSLLVYEQYF
TRBV11-2	NA	TRBJ2-1	few	TGTGCCAGCAGCCCGGGGACTGGATACAATGAGCAGTTCTTC	CASSPGTGYNEQFF
TRBV9	NA	TRBJ1-5	NA	TGTGCCAGCAGCGTTTCTGTGGCTTTCCAGCCCCAGCATTTT	CASSVSVAFQPQHF
TRBV20-1	NA	TRBJ2-7	many	TGCAGTGCTTATTCAGACAAGAGCGGCGAGCAGTACTTC	CSAYSDKSGEQYF
TRBV15	TRBD2	TRBJ2-3	NA	TGTGCCACCAGCGCGACTAGCGGGAGTAGCACAGATACGCAGTATTTT	CATSATSGSSTDTQYF
TRBV9	TRBD2	TRBJ2-3	NA	TGTGCCAGCAGCCTCGGACTAGCGGGATCAGGGAGTGGTACGCAGTATTTT	CASSLGLAGSGSGTQYF
TRBV2	TRBD2	TRBJ2-5	NA	TGTGCCAGCACTGGACTAACGGGGGGGCAGGAGACCCAGTACTTC	CASTGLTGGQETQYF
TRBV7-9	TRBD2	TRBJ2-1	many	TGTGCCAGCAACTTGGGAGGGGAGCAGTTCTTC	CASNLGGEQFF
TRBV3-1	NA	TRBJ2-2	few	TGTGCCAGCAGCCAAGTCGGGCAGGGTTGGACCGGGGAGCTGTTTTTT	CASSQVGQGWTGELFF
TRBV2	TRBD2	TRBJ2-5	NA	TGTGCCAGCAGTTTCCGTCCCGGGACTAGCGAGGAGACCCAGTACTTC	CASSFRPGTSEETQYF
TRBV6-1	NA	TRBJ2-3	many	TGTGCCAGCAGACCCAGGGGAGGATTTGGAGTTACGCAGTATTTT	CASRPRGGFGVTQYF
TRBV20-1	NA	TRBJ2-1	many	TGCAGTGCTCCGGAGGGACAGACCAAAGCGCGGCTAAACAATGAGCAGTTCTTC	CSAPEGQTKARLNNEQFF
TRBV12-3/TRBV12-4	TRBD2	TRBJ2-2	NA	TGTGCCAGCAGTCCAAGGGGGGTAGCGGGGGTTGACACCGGGGAGCTGTTTTTT	CASSPRGVAGVDTGELFF
TRBV7-9	NA	TRBJ1-1	few	TGTGCCAGCAGCGAAGGGAGAATTGAAGCTTTCTTT	CASSEGRIEAFF
TRBV10-3	TRBD1	TRBJ2-7	once	TGTGCCATCAGTGAGGGACAGGCCTACGAGCAGTACTTC	CAISEGQAYEQYF
TRBV19	TRBD1	TRBJ2-7	once	TGTGCCAGTAGTCCGGGACAGGATCTGTCCTACGAGCAGTACTTC	CASSPGQDLSYEQYF
TRBV7-9	NA	TRBJ2-5	NA	TGTGCCAGCAGCCCGGGGGAAGAGACCCAGTACTTC	CASSPGEETQYF
TRBV5-1	TRBD1	TRBJ2-7	NA	TGCGCCAGCAGCTGGGGACAGGACTACGAGCAGTACTTC	CASSWGQDYEQYF
TRBV6-1	TRBD1	TRBJ2-7	many	TGTGCCAGCAGAGAGGGGGCTTTCTCGGGGCAGTACTTC	CASREGAFSGQYF
TRBV4-3	TRBD1	TRBJ1-1	NA	TGCGCCAGCAGCCAACAGACAGGGGACACTGAAGCTTTCTTT	CASSQQTGDTEAFF
TRBV20-1	NA	TRBJ1-6	many	TGCAGTGCTAGAGAGTCGATAGGCCAGGGGAGTAATTCACCCCTCCACTTT	CSARESIGQGSNSPLHF
TRBV24-1	NA	TRBJ2-3	NA	TGTGCCACCAGTGCACGGGACATGAGGACAGATACGCAGTATTTT	CATSARDMRTDTQYF
TRBV4-1	NA	TRBJ2-6	NA	TGCGTCAGCAGCCAAGATCAAGCAGGGCTTGGGGCCAACGTCCTGATTTTC	CVSSQDQAGLGANVLIF
TRBV4-1	TRBD1	TRBJ1-3	few	TGCGCCAGCAGCCAAGTACCTCACCGGACAGGTTCTGCTGGAAACACCATATATTTT	CASSQVPHRTGSAGNTIYF
TRBV18	NA	TRBJ2-3	NA	TGTGCCAGCTCAAGCGGAGCCGATACGCAGTATTTT	CASSSGADTQYF
TRBV18	TRBD2	TRBJ2-3	NA	TGTGCCGGCTCCACGGGCCTAGCGGGCGTGAGCGGAGATACGCAGTACTTT	CAGSTGLAGVSGDTQYF
TRBV7-6	NA	TRBJ1-3	NA	TGTGCCAGCAGCTCCGACAGATACTCTGGAAACACCATATATTTT	CASSSDRYSGNTIYF
TRBV25-1	NA	TRBJ1-2	NA	TGTGCCAGCTTCCACAGAAACTATGGCTACACCTTC	CASFHRNYGYTF
TRBV7-9	NA	TRBJ1-2	once	TGTGCCAGCAGCTTAGGGGCTAACTATGCCTACACCTTC	CASSLGANYAYTF
TRBV10-3	NA	TRBJ1-5	NA	TGTGCCATCAGTGAGGGGGGACACAATAGCAATCAGCCCCAGCATTTT	CAISEGGHNSNQPQHF
TRBV3-1	NA	TRBJ1-1	NA	TGTGCCAGCAGCCAAGGGGCTGGAGAGGGTGGAGCTTTCTTT	CASSQGAGEGGAFF
TRBV20-1	NA	TRBJ2-1	NA	TGCAGTGCCTTTCCGGGACTGCTGTCTGAGCAGCTCTTC	CSAFPGLLSEQLF
TRBV20-1	NA	TRBJ2-5	many	TGCAGTGCTAGCTGGGGGGGGGGCCGGGAGACCCAGTACTTC	CSASWGGGRETQYF
TRBV24-1	NA	TRBJ2-3	NA	TGTGCCACCAGTGATCCCCGCTCAGCACTGGGGGCAGATACGCAGTATTTT	CATSDPRSALGADTQYF
TRBV7-2	NA	TRBJ2-5	once	TGTGCCAGCAGCTCAGGAACTAGCCGAGAGACCCAGTACTTC	CASSSGTSRETQYF
TRBV11-2	NA	TRBJ2-7	many	TGTGCCAGCAGCCCCCCCCGCAAGGGCGAGCAGTACTTC	CASSPPRKGEQYF
TRBV29-1	TRBD1	TRBJ1-1	once	TGCAGCGTTGACCTGGGACAGCCCACTGAAGCTTTCTTT	CSVDLGQPTEAFF